This T cell receptor (beta chain) was profiled in a study of T cells in Graves' hyperthyroidism and ophthalmopathy (dated by TCRdb to about 2019). Regarding the complete study: Peripheral blood was collected at initial diagnosis, before any treatment. A discovery cohort of about a hundred patients, approximately 45 with Graves' ophthalmopathy and about 60 with stable Graves' hyperthyroidism, was used to find distinguishing TCR V-J signatures. Prospective prediction of ophthalmopathy was tested in an independent validation cohort consisting of some 18 hyperthyroidism patients and some 17 patients who later progressed to ophthalmopathy. The 100 or so discovery patients were divided at random into training and test sets in a 7:3 ratio. In several Graves' hyperthyroidism patients, the study also compared T-cell repertoires from thyroid tissue with T-cell repertoires from blood. Following sampling, methimazole starting at 30 mg daily was given to hyperthyroidism patients, and high-dose intravenous methylprednisolone was given to ophthalmopathy patients. TCR Vbeta CDR3 sequencing of 120 to 150 peripheral blood samples (fewer than 45 ophthalmopathy, about 80 hyperthyroidism and approximately 17 progressor patients) is reported in the paper. Study-level results and caveats: A model built on a 13 V-J signature distinguished ophthalmopathy from stable hyperthyroidism, reaching around 90% sensitivity and around 81% specificity in cross-validation and 80%/75% in testing. In validation, the model predicted progression to ophthalmopathy with around 71% sensitivity and 72% to 85% specificity, a median of 6.5 months before onset. Most expanded thyroid clonotypes (frequency above 0.001) were also detected in blood, a finding suggesting that blood repertoires may reflect thyroid immune responses. No statistical method was used to set the sample size in advance, and investigators knew the group allocation.

A patient counted as having stable Graves' hyperthyroidism if no progression to ophthalmopathy occurred over 18 months of follow-up. Hyperthyroidism patients were newly diagnosed, had a disease duration of under 2 months, and were aged 18 to 65 years. Patients with uncontrolled infections, other autoimmune diseases, pregnancy or lactation were excluded. Diagnoses relied on clinical symptoms, serum thyroxine and TRAb, thyroid ultrasound and orbital computed tomography. Ficoll-Paque density gradient centrifugation was used to isolate PBMCs from 10 ml of fresh peripheral blood. Total RNA was extracted with Trizol reagent, and quality was checked on an Agilent 2100 Bioanalyzer. This clonotype was observed at least ten times. There is no known antigen for this receptor. No base-level quality is on record; no much larger clone is a single base apart. TCR beta CDR3 regions were amplified from RNA transcripts. The first round of RT-PCR for the TCR CDR3 was performed with the HTBI primer set and the Qiagen OneStep RT-PCR kit. Libraries were constructed in a second round of multiplex PCR, after which size selection and purification were performed. Sequencing of the libraries was done on an Illumina HiSeq2000 using paired-end 100 bp reads. On the authors' methods: SOAPnuke was used to process the raw data, with reads discarded if the reads contained adapters or uncalled bases, had a mean Phred below 15, or lacked an exact constant-primer or identifier match. High-quality paired reads were merged with COPE v1.2.5, and unique nucleotide sequences were defined as clonotypes. Clonotypes were aligned to IMGT TRBV, TRBD and TRBJ reference segments using MiTCR v1.1. The analysis was restricted to V-J combinations with a frequency above 0.0001, which together covered approximately 99% of the repertoires. A TCS score was defined as the ratio between F50 (clonal expansion) and ExV (chaos), using BLOSUM62-based TCRdist between CDR3 peptides within each V-J. Welch's t-statistics and random forest reduced just over 500 V-J features to roughly 13, which were used in a naive Bayes classifier (R e1071). TCRdb passed the public sequencing reads through fastp at Q25 and MiXCR, retaining productive beta sequences. CDR3 protein duplicates are merged, each entry listing the most common genes and DNA. TCRdb, rather than the study authors, made the V and J calls. Counted in this sample were some 550,000 distinct CDR3 sequences; less than 25% of them appeared once. The top ten hold about 25% of the sample.

The germline V gene yields SGDLS for CDR1 and YYNGEE for CDR2. V has 4 bases trimmed and J has 6 bases trimmed; junction bases matching no gene number 6. CDR3 length: 14 amino acids, cysteine to phenylalanine. The sequence is cut down to CDR3 DNA, 42 bases in frame from base 1. This receptor was obtained from a man aged 18 to 30 with Graves' hyperthyroidism. The material sequenced was blood. Here the chain combines TRBV9 and TRBJ2-7; 11 bases in the middle match TRBD2. The DNA is as follows: TGTGCCAGCAGCCGGGAACTAGCGGGGGTCGAGCAGTACTTC. This yields the protein CASSRELAGVEQYF.